Each of the 10 T cell receptor beta chains below was sequenced from the same sample in a study of cytomegalovirus exposure and HLA in healthy donors. TCRdb's table, derived via immunoSEQ multiplex PCR, lists solely in-frame clones and lacks some. Seen here are 200,000 to 300,000 clones, around 90% observed once, and the top ten hold approximately 3.1%. The specimen sequenced was PBMCs. Receptors were obtained from a woman in her 30s in good health and CMV-seronegative.

The chain uses TRBV6-5 and TRBJ2-1; no firm D call. There are 15 residues in the CDR3. Trimming took off 5 bases at V and 0 bases at J, with 11 bases between the two ends. Per germline, CDR1 MNHEY and CDR2 SVGAGI. The DNA for the CDR3 is TGTGCCAGCAGTCGAAGCGCGGTCTCCTACAATGAGCAGTTCTTC. Translation: CASSRSAVSYNEQFF.

The rearrangement joins TRBV28 to TRBJ2-1; the match to TRBD2 covers 13 bases. Trimming cost V 3 bases and J 8 bases; bases outside gene matches: 4. This CDR3 region has 15 residues. Germline-derived CDR1 and CDR2 are MDHEN and SYDVKM. The CDR3 spells CASSFRTSGRDEQFF. For the CDR3, the DNA is TGTGCCAGCAGTTTCAGGACTAGCGGGAGAGATGAGCAGTTCTTC.

This clone was found once. V is TRBV27 and J is TRBJ2-2; 8 bases agree with TRBD2. Germline V lookup: CDR1 MNHEY, CDR2 SMNVEV (reference sequence). The CDR3 loop spans 17 amino acids. V shed 7 bases and J 2 bases; nucleotides not matched to a gene: 12. The CDR3 sequence is CASKPSGGGGNTGELFF. The CDR3, as DNA: TGTGCCAGCAAACCGTCGGGGGGGGGCGGTAACACCGGGGAGCTGTTTTTT.

Regarding this clone: Other DNA sequences in this sample translate to the same CDR3. The chain carries TRBV28 and TRBJ1-5; possible D gene TRBD1, 5 bases. Trimming removed 1 base at V and 0 bases at J, with 7 bases between. CDR1 is MDHEN and CDR2 is SYDVKM in the germline V gene. There are 15 residues in the CDR3. CDR3 sequence: CASSLYQGSNQPQHF. In DNA form, the CDR3 reads TGTGCCAGCAGTTTATATCAGGGTAGCAATCAGCCCCAGCATTTT.

A remark on this clone: This specimen includes other DNA sequences encoding the same CDR3. The V and J genes are TRBV9 and TRBJ2-7; D may be TRBD2 (5 bases). The CDR3 extends over 14 amino acids. Trimming cost V 0 bases and J 2 bases, with 9 bases left between them. In germline, CDR1 is SGDLS, CDR2 YYNGEE. The CDR3 nucleotides are TGTGCCAGCAGCGTAGGAGGGTCTACCTACGAGCAGTACTTC. Translating it yields CASSVGGSTYEQYF.

A note on this clone: The junction shows a germline mismatch at one end, possibly a read error. The sample has other DNA sequences that encode this CDR3 too. This chain joins TRBV29-1 and TRBJ2-7; 7 nucleotides agree with TRBD2. This CDR3 has 12 amino acids. CDR1 is SQVTM and CDR2 is ANQGSEA in the germline V gene. This CDR3 is CSVEGTTYEQYF. CDR3 bases: TGCAGCGTCGAAGGGACTACCTACGAGCAGTACTTC.

The CDR3 loop reads CASSRQGSGFQQYF. The CDR3 nucleotides are TGTGCCAGCAGTCGACAGGGGTCGGGGTTCCAGCAGTACTTC. V is TRBV2 and J is TRBJ2-7; 8 bases match TRBD1. CDR1 and CDR2 (germline): SNHLY, FYNNEI. V shed 5 bases, J shed 8 bases, and the junction held 11 bases outside the gene matches. The CDR3 is 14 residues long.

J is TRBJ2-1 and V is TRBV5-1; TRBD2 matches 13 bases. V gave up 3 bases and J gave up 6 bases; unmatched junction bases: 3. Germline CDR1 is SGHRS and CDR2 is YFSETQ. The CDR3 has 15 residues. CDR3 amino acids: CASSSLAGGGNEQFF. The CDR3 DNA is TGCGCCAGCAGCTCACTAGCGGGAGGGGGCAATGAGCAGTTCTTC.

The chain recombines TRBV6-5 with TRBJ2-7; D is unclear. Trimming stripped 5 bases from V and 0 bases from J, with 11 bases between. This CDR3 comprises 14 residues. Per the germline V gene, CDR1 is MNHEY and CDR2 is SVGAGI. Written as DNA, the CDR3 is TGTGCCAGCAGTCCCGGTGGGTTCTCCTACGAGCAGTACTTC. It specifies CASSPGGFSYEQYF.

V and J are TRBV7-3 and TRBJ2-3, with 7 bases matching TRBD2. There are 19 residues in the CDR3. J was trimmed by 0 bases and V by 4 bases; bases with no gene match: 16. The germline gives CDR1 SGHTA, CDR2 FQGTGA. CDR3 region: CASSSQGGGGSGSTDTQYF. The DNA of the CDR3 is TGTGCCAGCAGCTCCCAGGGAGGAGGCGGGAGCGGTAGCACAGATACGCAGTATTTT.